Following are 6 T cell receptor beta chains from one sample sequenced in a study of shared clonotypes between healthy human individuals. Sequencing was performed with immunoSEQ multiplex PCR; in TCRdb, only in-frame clones are kept and a portion is missing. Found here are approximately 1,500,000 clones, around 97% of them singletons; the top ten hold roughly 1.2%. What was sequenced was naive CD4+ T cells sorted from blood. Subset meaning: CD45RA+ positively selected. The receptors shown here come from a man under 40 in good health.

V gene TRBV5-1 combines with J gene TRBJ2-7; 8 bases line up with TRBD2. The V gene end was trimmed by 0 bases and the J gene end by 6 bases; junction bases not matched to a gene: 20. The germline V gene has CDR1 SGHRS and CDR2 YFSETQ. This CDR3 comprises 19 residues. In nucleotides, the CDR3 is TGCGCCAGCAGCTTGGGCCCAATAAGCGGGAGATTTTCGGGCTCCGAGCAGTACTTC. Encoded protein: CASSLGPISGRFSGSEQYF. Together with reference TRBV5-1 and TRBJ2-7, the CDR3 gives the full variable domain: KAGVTQTPRYLIKTRGQQVTLSCSPISGHRSVSWYQQTPGQGLQFLFEYFSETQRNKGNFPGRFSGRQFSNSRSEMNVSTLELGDSALYLCASSLGPISGRFSGSEQYFGPGTRLTVT.

The chain joins TRBV7-9 to TRBJ2-7, with 12 bases matching TRBD2. V was pared by 7 bases and J by 4 bases, with 2 bases of the junction left unmatched. The CDR3 is 13 amino acids. CDR1 is SEHNR and CDR2 is FQNEAQ in the germline V gene (reference sequence). The CDR3 region has the DNA TGTGCCAGCACCCTAGCGGGAGGGTACGAGCAGTACTTC. It encodes CASTLAGGYEQYF. Together with reference TRBV7-9 and TRBJ2-7, the CDR3 gives the full variable domain: DTGVSQNPRHKITKRGQNVTFRCDPISEHNRLYWYRQTLGQGPEFLTYFQNEAQLEKSRLLSDRFSAERPKGSFSTLEIQRTEQGDSAMYLCASTLAGGYEQYFGPGTRLTVT.

V gene TRBV14 combines with J gene TRBJ2-5; D might be TRBD2 (6 bases). Germline V gene lookup returns CDR1 SGHDN and CDR2 FVKESK. The CDR3 extends over 16 amino acids. V was pared by 0 bases and J by 2 bases, with 13 bases between. CDR3 sequence: CASSQDDSAGQETQYF. DNA for the CDR3: TGTGCCAGCAGCCAAGACGATAGTGCGGGACAAGAGACCCAGTACTTC.

This clone was counted a single time. Distinct nucleotide sequences in the sample also encode this CDR3. CDR3 sequence: CASSIGQGSNQPQHF. CDR3 nucleotides: TGTGCCAGTAGTATCGGCCAGGGAAGCAATCAGCCCCAGCATTTT. The chain recombines TRBV19 with TRBJ1-5, with D possibly TRBD1 on 5 matching bases. The CDR3 sequence is 15 residues long. The V gene's germline CDR1 is LNHDA and CDR2 SQIVND (reference sequence). Trimming removed 3 bases from V and 1 base from J, with 10 bases in between.

Notes on this clone: Other DNA sequences in the same sample also yield this CDR3. The chain combines TRBV4-1 with TRBJ2-5; D unclear. V shed 1 base and J shed 5 bases, with 8 bases lying between them. Germline CDR1 reads MGHRA; CDR2 reads YSYEKL. This CDR3 has 13 residues. CDR3 amino acids: CASSQVAVETQYF. The CDR3 bases are TGCGCCAGCAGCCAAGTAGCAGTGGAGACCCAGTACTTC.

V usage is TRBV9 and J usage is TRBJ2-1; D possibly uses TRBD1 or TRBD2 (5 bases each). The germline V and J ends were trimmed by 3 bases and 6 bases, with 13 bases remaining between them. The CDR3 spans 14 residues. Looked up from germline, CDR1 is SGDLS and CDR2 is YYNGEE. CDR3 residues: CASSAGTRGNEQFF. The CDR3 DNA follows: TGTGCCAGCAGCGCAGGTACTAGGGGCAATGAGCAGTTCTTC. The full variable domain, with the rest looked up from reference TRBV9 and TRBJ2-1, is DSGVTQTPKHLITATGQRVTLRCSPRSGDLSVYWYQQSLDQGLQFLIQYYNGEERAKGNILERFSAQQFPDLHSELNLSSLELGDSALYFCASSAGTRGNEQFFGPGTRLTVL.